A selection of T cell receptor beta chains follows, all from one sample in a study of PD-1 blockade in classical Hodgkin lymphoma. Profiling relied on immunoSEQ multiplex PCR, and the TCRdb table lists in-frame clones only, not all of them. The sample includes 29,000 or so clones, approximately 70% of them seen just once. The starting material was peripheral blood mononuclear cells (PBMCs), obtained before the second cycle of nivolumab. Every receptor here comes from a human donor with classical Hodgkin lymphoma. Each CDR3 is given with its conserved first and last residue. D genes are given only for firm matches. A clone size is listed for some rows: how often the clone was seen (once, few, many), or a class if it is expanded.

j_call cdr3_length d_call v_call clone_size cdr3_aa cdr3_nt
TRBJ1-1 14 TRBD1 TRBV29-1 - CSVVTGAANTEAFF TGCAGCGTTGTCACAGGGGCCGCGAACACTGAAGCTTTCTTT
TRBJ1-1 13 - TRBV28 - CASSTGMNTEAFF TGTGCCAGCAGTACCGGTATGAACACTGAAGCTTTCTTT
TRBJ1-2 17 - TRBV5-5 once CASSLGARTHSNGGYTF TGTGCCAGCAGCTTGGGGGCGAGGACACATTCGAACGGTGGCTACACCTTC
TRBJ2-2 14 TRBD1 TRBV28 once CASNPGQGAGELFF TGTGCCAGCAACCCGGGACAGGGGGCCGGGGAGCTGTTTTTT
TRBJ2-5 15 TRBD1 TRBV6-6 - CASRMGQGSGETQYF TGTGCCAGCAGAATGGGACAGGGGAGTGGGGAGACCCAGTACTTC
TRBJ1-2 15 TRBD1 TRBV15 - CATSRSQGTAYGYTF TGTGCCACCAGCAGGTCACAGGGGACTGCCTATGGCTACACCTTC
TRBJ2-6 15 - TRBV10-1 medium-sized CASNISGPGANVLTF TGCGCCAGCAATATTTCAGGGCCGGGGGCCAACGTCCTGACTTTC
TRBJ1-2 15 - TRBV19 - CASSLIGGTTHGYTF TGTGCCAGTAGTCTTATTGGGGGGACTACCCATGGCTACACCTTC
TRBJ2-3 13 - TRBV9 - CASSVARADTQYF TGTGCCAGCAGCGTAGCCAGGGCAGATACGCAGTATTTT
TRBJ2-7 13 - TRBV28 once CASSSGPPYEQYF TGTGCCAGCAGTTCCGGACCGCCCTACGAGCAGTACTTC
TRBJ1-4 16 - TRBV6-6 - CASSYRVRSTNEKLFF TGTGCCAGCAGTTACCGGGTCCGGTCAACTAATGAAAAACTGTTTTTT